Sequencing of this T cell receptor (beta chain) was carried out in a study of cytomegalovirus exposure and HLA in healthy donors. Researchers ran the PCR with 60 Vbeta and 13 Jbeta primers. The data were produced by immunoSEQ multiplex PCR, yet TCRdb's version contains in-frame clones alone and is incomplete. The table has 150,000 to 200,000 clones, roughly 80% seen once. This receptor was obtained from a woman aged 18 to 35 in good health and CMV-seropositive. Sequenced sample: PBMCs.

The CDR3 DNA reads TGCGCCAGCAGCCAAGAATATACCGCAGGGCCAGAGACCCAGTACTTC. As protein: CASSQEYTAGPETQYF. This chain uses TRBV4-1 with TRBJ2-5; tentatively, D is TRBD1 (5 bases). The CDR3 is 16 amino acids. With 0 bases removed from V and 4 bases from J, the gap between germline ends came to 15 bases. Germline CDR1 and CDR2: MGHRA and YSYEKL.